Below, 32 T cell receptor beta chains from the same sample are listed, as sequenced in a study of T cells after somatic rescue of genetic block. Here immunoSEQ multiplex PCR was the method, and the copy in TCRdb shows in-frame clones only, minus some. Among tens of thousands of clones listed, approximately 91% were seen once. The sample comprised peripheral blood mononuclear cells (PBMCs). These receptor sequences come from a man aged 25-40 years.

The chain uses TRBV28 and TRBJ1-2; 7 bases line up with TRBD1. The CDR3 covers 14 residues. V lost 6 bases to trimming and J lost 9 bases; unmatched junction nucleotides: 13. The germline V gene has CDR1 MDHEN and CDR2 SYDVKM. In DNA, the CDR3 is TGTGCCAGCAGCTTAAGGACAGGTGACGTTAGCTACACCTTC. This encodes CASSLRTGDVSYTF.

The chain has TRBV5-5 and TRBJ1-1; D not certain. There are 14 residues in the CDR3. V lost 0 bases and J 1 base, leaving 7 bases between the germline ends. Germline V lookup: CDR1 SGHKS, CDR2 YYEKEE (reference sequence). The CDR3 DNA follows: TGTGCCAGCAGCTTGGGCGCAGGGAACACTGAAGCTTTCTTT. Its translation: CASSLGAGNTEAFF.

The rearrangement joins TRBV5-6 to TRBJ2-2; TRBD1 aligns across 8 bases. The germline CDR1 and CDR2 sequences are SGHDT and YYEEEE. The ends lost 0 bases at V and 7 bases at J; junction bases unmatched: 5. The CDR3 runs 15 residues. The CDR3 reads CASSLDRGRHGELFF. CDR3 coding DNA: TGTGCCAGCAGCTTGGACAGGGGGAGGCACGGGGAGCTGTTTTTT. Full variable domain (outside the CDR3, taken from reference TRBV5-6 and TRBJ2-2): DAGVTQSPTHLIKTRGQQVTLRCSPKSGHDTVSWYQQALGQGPQFIFQYYEEEERQRGNFPDRFSGHQFPNYSSELNVNALLLGDSALYLCASSLDRGRHGELFFGEGSRLTVL.

The count of this clone is one. V usage is TRBV28 and J usage is TRBJ1-1; D is undetermined. Germline V gene sequence: CDR1 MDHEN, CDR2 SYDVKM. The CDR3 is 17 residues long. Trimming took off 5 bases at V and 2 bases at J, with 21 bases between the two ends. The CDR3 reads CASSPLDFGARNTEAFF. In nucleotides, the CDR3 is TGTGCCAGCAGTCCGCTGGACTTCGGAGCCCGCAACACTGAAGCTTTCTTT. The full variable domain, in which reference TRBV28 and TRBJ1-1 provide the parts outside the CDR3, is DVKVTQSSRYLVKRTGEKVFLECVQDMDHENMFWYRQDPGLGLRLIYFSYDVKMKEKGDIPEGYSVSREKKERFSLILESASTNQTSMYLCASSPLDFGARNTEAFFGQGTRLTVV.

The J gene is TRBJ1-4, the V gene TRBV7-9; D is unclear. CDR3 length: 15 residues. The ends were cut back, 5 bases at V and 2 bases at J, with 12 bases in the middle. Germline V gene lookup returns CDR1 SEHNR and CDR2 FQNEAQ (reference sequence). CDR3: CASSPAGLTNEKLFF. As DNA, the CDR3 is TGTGCCAGCAGCCCGGCGGGCCTCACTAATGAAAAACTGTTTTTT.

The J gene is TRBJ1-5, the V gene TRBV27; maybe TRBD1 (5 bases). V shed 3 bases and J shed 9 bases, with 15 bases lying between them. Germline V gives CDR1 MNHEY, CDR2 SMNVEV (reference sequence). The CDR3 has 14 residues. CDR3 DNA sequence: TGTGCCAGCAGTTTCACAGGAGCCTCGAGGCCCCAGCATTTT. Protein: CASSFTGASRPQHF.

The chain is built from TRBV11-3 and TRBJ2-5; TRBD1 might be the D (6 bases). CDR1 and CDR2 (germline): SGHNT, YENEEA. V gave up 5 bases and J gave up 4 bases, with 23 bases separating them. The CDR3 contains 17 residues. CDR3 coding DNA: TGTGCCAGCAGCCTGGGTGGGGCAGGGGTCCCTGGAGAGACCCAGTACTTC. Its translation: CASSLGGAGVPGETQYF.

The gene calls are TRBV5-4 and TRBJ2-2, with a possible D match to TRBD2 (6 bases). Germline CDR1 is SGHNT and CDR2 is YYREEE (reference sequence). The CDR3 sequence is 16 residues long. V was trimmed by 2 bases and J by 1 base, leaving 12 bases between them. The CDR3 region has the DNA TGTGCCAGCAGCTTAACGCTAGCGAGGAACACCGGGGAGCTGTTTTTT. It encodes CASSLTLARNTGELFF.

This chain joins TRBV6-1 and TRBJ1-3; no definite D call. CDR1 is MNHNS, CDR2 SASEGT, per germline. V was shortened by 1 base and J by 3 bases, with 4 bases between the two germline ends. This CDR3 spans 13 amino acids. The CDR3 DNA is TGTGCCAGCAGTGAAGACGATGGAAACACCATATATTTT. Its translation is CASSEDDGNTIYF.

This CDR3 reads CASSVRDRRDTEAFF. CDR3 DNA sequence: TGTGCCAGCAGCGTAAGGGACAGGCGAGACACTGAAGCTTTCTTT. The chain has TRBV6-1 and TRBJ1-1; 8 bases agree with TRBD1. The length of the CDR3 is 15 residues. Losses at the gene ends were 6 bases for V and 3 bases for J; bases not matched to a gene: 9. CDR1 is MNHNS, CDR2 SASEGT, per germline.

The chain couples TRBV7-2 to TRBJ2-5; D is ambiguous. This CDR3 has 16 amino acids. Trimming cost V 1 base and J 2 bases, with 14 bases left between them. The germline V gene has CDR1 SGHTA and CDR2 FQGNSA. In DNA, the CDR3 is TGTGCCAGCAGCTTAGGAAGGGCAGGCGGACAAGAGACCCAGTACTTC. This translates into CASSLGRAGGQETQYF. Supplemented by reference TRBV7-2 and TRBJ2-5, the full variable domain reads GAGVSQSPSNKVTEKGKDVELRCDPISGHTALYWYRQSLGQGLEFLIYFQGNSAPDKSGLPSDRFSAERTGGSVSTLTIQRTQQEDSAVYLCASSLGRAGGQETQYFGPGTRLLVL.

The chain recombines TRBV29-1 with TRBJ1-2; 9 nucleotides match TRBD1. This CDR3 is 14 amino acids long. V gave up 3 bases and J gave up 4 bases; unmatched junction bases: 6. Germline-derived CDR1 and CDR2 are SQVTM and ANQGSEA. CDR3 sequence reads: CSVDTRTGVYGYTF. The CDR3 DNA sequence: TGCAGCGTTGATACCCGGACAGGGGTCTATGGCTACACCTTC.

The chain couples TRBV7-2 to TRBJ1-1; the D is unclear. Germline V lookup: CDR1 SGHTA, CDR2 FQGNSA. The CDR3 covers 15 residues. V lost 0 bases and J 1 base, leaving 9 bases between the germline ends. DNA for the CDR3: TGTGCCAGCAGCTTAGCGGGCCCGACGAACACTGAAGCTTTCTTT. It is translated as CASSLAGPTNTEAFF.

A single count supports this clone. The chain uses TRBV4-3 and TRBJ2-7; D could derive from TRBD1 or TRBD2 (6 bases each). The CDR3 consists of 15 residues. Germline V CDR1 and CDR2: LGHNA, YSLEER. V was clipped by 4 bases and J by 0 bases, with 13 bases between them. The CDR3 coding sequence is TGCGCCAGCAGCCCGAGTTGGGGGGCCTCCTACGAGCAGTACTTC. Its translation is CASSPSWGASYEQYF.

The chain is built from TRBV7-6 and TRBJ1-4; no firm D call. Trimming stripped 5 bases from V and 5 bases from J, with 18 bases between. The germline V gene encodes CDR1 SGHVS and CDR2 FNYEAQ. The CDR3 spans 16 residues. CDR3: CASSPALGMGNEKLFF. CDR3 coding DNA: TGTGCCAGCAGCCCAGCGTTAGGGATGGGAAATGAAAAACTGTTTTTT.

CDR3 sequence: CASLQTSGRAREQFF. CDR3 coding DNA: TGCGCCAGCTTACAGACTAGCGGGAGGGCCCGTGAGCAGTTCTTC. The chain couples TRBV5-1 to TRBJ2-1, with 14 bases matching TRBD2. Looked up from germline, CDR1 is SGHRS and CDR2 is YFSETQ. The CDR3 covers 15 residues. With 7 bases clipped from V and 9 bases from J, the junction kept 9 bases outside the gene matches. Filled out from reference TRBV5-1 and TRBJ2-1, the complete variable domain reads KAGVTQTPRYLIKTRGQQVTLSCSPISGHRSVSWYQQTPGQGLQFLFEYFSETQRNKGNFPGRFSGRQFSNSRSEMNVSTLELGDSALYLCASLQTSGRAREQFFGPGTRLTVL.

The chain employs TRBV25-1 and TRBJ2-3; 7 bases map to TRBD2. The trim removed 3 bases at V and 2 bases at J, leaving 8 bases unmatched. Germline CDR1 is MGHDK and CDR2 is SYGVNS. The length of the CDR3 is 16 residues. CDR3 loop: CASSDGEGRLTDTQYF. In nucleotides, the CDR3 is TGTGCCAGCAGTGACGGGGAGGGCCGCCTCACAGATACGCAGTATTTT.

The chain recombines TRBV7-9 with TRBJ2-7; TRBD1 aligns across 7 bases. Unmatched junction bases numbered 5, after V lost 3 bases and J lost 3 bases. This CDR3 has 14 residues. The germline V gene has CDR1 SEHNR and CDR2 FQNEAQ (reference sequence). CDR3 amino acids: CASSFSRDSYEQYF. CDR3 nucleotide sequence: TGTGCCAGCAGCTTTAGCCGGGACAGCTACGAGCAGTACTTC. The full variable domain, rest sourced from reference TRBV7-9 and TRBJ2-7, is DTGVSQNPRHKITKRGQNVTFRCDPISEHNRLYWYRQTLGQGPEFLTYFQNEAQLEKSRLLSDRFSAERPKGSFSTLEIQRTEQGDSAMYLCASSFSRDSYEQYFGPGTRLTVT.

The chain couples TRBV27 to TRBJ2-1; 7 bases are a match to TRBD2. The J segment lost 4 bases and the V segment lost 2 bases, leaving 2 bases of the junction unmatched. The germline gives CDR1 MNHEY, CDR2 SMNVEV (reference sequence). There are 14 residues in the CDR3. CDR3 in DNA: TGTGCCAGCAGTTTAGCGGGAGCGTACAATGAGCAGTTCTTC. Translated, it gives CASSLAGAYNEQFF.

The rearrangement links TRBV18 to TRBJ1-1; D is ambiguous. CDR1 KGHSH and CDR2 LQKENI come from the germline V gene. Trimming stripped 2 bases from V and 2 bases from J, with 9 bases between. The CDR3 loop spans 14 amino acids. The CDR3 region has the DNA TGTGCCAGCTCACCAGAGGCGGGAAACACTGAAGCTTTCTTT. This gives the protein CASSPEAGNTEAFF.

The chain employs TRBV5-4 and TRBJ2-7, with 9 bases fitting TRBD1. With 1 base clipped from V and 2 bases from J, the junction kept 1 base outside the gene matches. The germline V gene has CDR1 SGHNT and CDR2 YYREEE (reference sequence). CDR3 length: 14 residues. CDR3 bases: TGTGCCAGCAGCTTGCGACAGGGGGCCTACGAGCAGTACTTC. Translating it yields CASSLRQGAYEQYF. Full variable domain (remainder filled in from reference TRBV5-4 and TRBJ2-7): ETGVTQSPTHLIKTRGQQVTLRCSSQSGHNTVSWYQQALGQGPQFIFQYYREEENGRGNFPPRFSGLQFPNYSSELNVNALELDDSALYLCASSLRQGAYEQYFGPGTRLTVT.

J is TRBJ1-6 and V is TRBV2, with 7 nucleotides matching TRBD1. CDR3 size: 14 residues. The germline CDR1 and CDR2 sequences are SNHLY and FYNNEI. V dropped 4 bases and J dropped 8; count of bases not matched to a gene: 5. The CDR3 is CASSVDRRYSPLHF. CDR3 coding DNA: TGTGCCAGCAGTGTGGACAGGAGGTATTCACCCCTCCACTTT.

The rearrangement joins TRBV10-2 to TRBJ2-1; 11 bases are a match to TRBD2. In germline, CDR1 is WSHSY, CDR2 SAAADI. After removal of 3 bases from V and 3 bases from J, the junction contained 1 base not matched to a gene. CDR3 length: 15 amino acids. The CDR3 DNA is TGCGCCAGCAGTGATACTAGCGGGGGCTACAATGAGCAGTTCTTC. This encodes CASSDTSGGYNEQFF.

The chain joins TRBV10-3 to TRBJ2-7; 10 nucleotides align to TRBD1. The ends lost 7 bases at V and 2 bases at J; junction bases unmatched: 8. Germline V gene lookup returns CDR1 ENHRY and CDR2 SYGVKD. The CDR3 length is 15 residues. The CDR3 spells CAIKTGTGVAYEQYF. In DNA, the CDR3 is TGTGCCATCAAGACAGGGACAGGGGTCGCCTACGAGCAGTACTTC.

The chain couples TRBV11-2 to TRBJ2-3; 11 bases agree with TRBD2. Germline V gene lookup returns CDR1 SGHAT and CDR2 FQNNGV. This CDR3 has 19 residues. V lost 3 bases to trimming and J lost 0 bases; unmatched junction nucleotides: 11. CDR3 DNA sequence: TGTGCCAGCAGCTTGAGGGTAGCGGGGGGGCTCTTTAGCACAGATACGCAGTATTTT. The encoded protein is CASSLRVAGGLFSTDTQYF. Based on the CDR3 plus reference TRBV11-2 and TRBJ2-3, the full variable domain is EAGVAQSPRYKIIEKRQSVAFWCNPISGHATLYWYQQILGQGPKLLIQFQNNGVVDDSQLPKDRFSAERLKGVDSTLKIQPAKLEDSAVYLCASSLRVAGGLFSTDTQYFGPGTRLTVL.

The rearrangement joins TRBV18 to TRBJ1-5; the D gene is possibly TRBD1 (6 bases). CDR1 is KGHSH, CDR2 LQKENI, per germline. The CDR3 loop spans 14 amino acids. Between the trimmed V and J ends, which lost 6 bases and 6 bases, there was a span of 15 bases. DNA for the CDR3: TGTGCCAGCTCGCACACAGGGTTGGGTCAGCCCCAGCATTTT. It translates to CASSHTGLGQPQHF.

This sequence joins TRBV28 and TRBJ2-7; TRBD2 might be the D (5 bases). This CDR3 is 19 amino acids long. Germline CDR1 and CDR2: MDHEN and SYDVKM. Trimming took 3 bases from V and 0 from J, leaving 24 bases between them. The CDR3, as DNA: TGTGCCAGCAGTTTGGCGAGCGGCTACTTACTTCATAGCTCCTACGAGCAGTACTTC. Amino acids: CASSLASGYLLHSSYEQYF.

V is TRBV2 and J is TRBJ2-1; D tentatively reads TRBD1 or TRBD2 (6 bases each). CDR3 length: 15 amino acids. The ends were cut back, 3 bases at V and 2 bases at J, with 11 bases in the middle. Per the germline V gene, CDR1 is SNHLY and CDR2 is FYNNEI. The DNA for the CDR3 is TGTGCCAGCAGTGATGGGGGGCTCACCTACAATGAGCAGTTCTTC. Amino acids: CASSDGGLTYNEQFF.

This clone was detected a few times. V usage is TRBV2 and J usage is TRBJ2-1; 7 bases agree with TRBD1. This CDR3 has 16 amino acids. CDR1 SNHLY and CDR2 FYNNEI come from the germline V gene. After removal of 4 bases from V and 6 bases from J, the junction contained 12 bases not matched to a gene. Here the CDR3 reads CASSGLGARQGNEQFF. CDR3 DNA sequence: TGTGCCAGCAGTGGTTTGGGGGCGAGACAGGGCAATGAGCAGTTCTTC.

The rearrangement uses TRBV30 and TRBJ2-1, with 9 bases that match TRBD1. The CDR3 has 12 residues. V was clipped by 6 bases and J by 9 bases; unmatched bases: 6. CDR1 is GTSNPN and CDR2 is SVGIG in the germline V gene (reference sequence). The CDR3 region is CACNRGQGEQFF. CDR3 bases: TGTGCCTGTAACAGGGGGCAAGGTGAGCAGTTCTTC.

The J gene is TRBJ2-5, the V gene TRBV11-2, with 11 bases fitting TRBD2. Trimming took 7 bases from V and 7 from J; bases not matched to a gene: 5. In germline, CDR1 is SGHAT, CDR2 FQNNGV. The length of the CDR3 is 13 residues. CDR3 sequence: CASTNGLAGTQYF. As DNA, the CDR3 is TGTGCCAGCACCAACGGACTAGCGGGGACCCAGTACTTC.

This clone was counted once. The chain is built from TRBV30 and TRBJ2-1; D assignment may be TRBD1 or TRBD2 (5 bases each). V lost 0 bases to trimming and J lost 8 bases, with 8 bases between them. Germline CDR1 GTSNPN, CDR2 SVGIG (reference sequence). This CDR3 spans 12 amino acids. Written as DNA, the CDR3 is TGTGCCTGGAGTGTCGGGGCGGATGAGCAGTTCTTC. Translated, it gives CAWSVGADEQFF.